The 26 T cell receptor beta chains below all came from one sample that was sequenced in a study of Ad26.COV2.S vaccination and SARS-CoV-2 variants. The method was immunoSEQ multiplex PCR; TCRdb's version includes in-frame clones alone and lacks a portion of them. The data show 200,000 to 300,000 clones, roughly 90% seen once. Sample treatment: around 19 received Ad26.COV2.S at low or high dose, single or two shots; about 5 received placebo; per-sample allocation not given. It was on day 63 after the first vaccine or placebo injection that samples were taken. The sample was peripheral blood, taken in a trial of Ad26.COV2.S vaccine versus placebo. The receptor set was obtained from a person aged 18 to 59 who received the Ad26.COV2.S COVID-19 vaccine or a placebo.

CDR3: CASRGQGVDYGYTF. Here the CDR3 DNA reads TGTGCCAGCAGGGGACAGGGGGTCGACTATGGCTACACCTTC. The chain recombines TRBV9 with TRBJ1-2; 11 bases map to TRBD1. CDR3 length: 14 amino acids. V lost 5 bases, J lost 3 bases, and 3 bases stayed unmatched. Germline V gene lookup returns CDR1 SGDLS and CDR2 YYNGEE.

This clone was detected a few times. This chain connects TRBV7-2 to TRBJ1-2; D may be TRBD1 (6 bases). The CDR3 is made up of 16 amino acids. Germline V gene lookup returns CDR1 SGHTA and CDR2 FQGNSA. With 1 base removed from V and 3 bases from J, the gap between germline ends came to 15 bases. DNA for the CDR3: TGTGCCAGCAGCTTAGGGTCGGCAGGGGCAGACTATGGCTACACCTTC. It yields the protein CASSLGSAGADYGYTF. Together with reference TRBV7-2 and TRBJ1-2, the CDR3 gives the full variable domain: GAGVSQSPSNKVTEKGKDVELRCDPISGHTALYWYRQSLGQGLEFLIYFQGNSAPDKSGLPSDRFSAERTGGSVSTLTIQRTQQEDSAVYLCASSLGSAGADYGYTFGSGTRLTVV.

The gene calls are TRBV6-2 or TRBV6-3 and TRBJ1-1, with unresolved D. V gave up 6 bases and J gave up 6 bases, with 8 bases separating them. The CDR3 loop spans 11 amino acids. The V gene's germline CDR1 is MNHEY and CDR2 SVGEGT. CDR3 in amino acids: CASSHGPEAFF. CDR3 DNA sequence: TGTGCCAGCAGCCACGGCCCTGAAGCTTTCTTT.

The sample holds a few counts of this clone. The rearrangement joins TRBV6-2 or TRBV6-3 to TRBJ1-3; weak D call: TRBD1 (5 bases). This CDR3 spans 15 amino acids. V shed 4 bases and J shed 0 bases, with 10 bases lying between them. Per the germline V gene, CDR1 is MNHEY and CDR2 is SVGEGT. CDR3 in DNA: TGTGCCAGCAGTTCCCCAGGGACCTCTGGAAACACCATATATTTT. Translation: CASSSPGTSGNTIYF.

CDR3 amino acids: CASSPGLRGYTF. DNA of the CDR3: TGTGCCAGCAGCCCGGGACTTCGAGGCTACACCTTC. The J gene is TRBJ1-2, the V gene TRBV5-6, with D possibly being TRBD1 (5 bases). Per germline, CDR1 SGHDT and CDR2 YYEEEE. V gave up 4 bases and J gave up 8 bases, with 12 bases separating them. The CDR3 is 12 residues long.

This clone was picked up a small number of times. The chain uses TRBV9 and TRBJ2-7, with TRBD2 identical over 8 bases. The length of the CDR3 is 13 residues. Germline trimming cut 6 bases from V and 3 bases from J; bases unmatched to any gene: 5. The V gene's germline CDR1 is SGDLS and CDR2 YYNGEE. CDR3 sequence reads: CASTDSGVYEQYF. For the CDR3, the DNA is TGTGCCAGCACTGATAGCGGGGTCTACGAGCAGTACTTC. Variable domain in full (rest from reference TRBV9 and TRBJ2-7): DSGVTQTPKHLITATGQRVTLRCSPRSGDLSVYWYQQSLDQGLQFLIQYYNGEERAKGNILERFSAQQFPDLHSELNLSSLELGDSALYFCASTDSGVYEQYFGPGTRLTVT.

The V and J genes are TRBV3-1 (or the pseudogene TRBV3-2) and TRBJ2-1, with D hard to call. Germline V CDR1 and CDR2: LGHDT, YNNKEL (reference sequence). V gave up 0 bases and J gave up 6 bases, with 9 bases separating them. The CDR3 is 14 residues long. CDR3 in amino acids: CASSQDWVSNEQFF. The CDR3 region has the DNA TGTGCCAGCAGCCAAGATTGGGTTTCCAATGAGCAGTTCTTC.

The rearrangement joins TRBV6-2 or TRBV6-3 to TRBJ1-2; D is perhaps TRBD1 (6 bases). Germline V CDR1 and CDR2: MNHEY, SVGEGT. CDR3 length: 15 amino acids. V lost 5 bases, J lost 2 bases, and 15 bases lay in between. The CDR3 here is CASSKEGGNNYGYTF. Here the CDR3 DNA reads TGTGCCAGCAGTAAGGAAGGGGGGAACAACTATGGCTACACCTTC.

CDR3 in amino acids: CASNEGQGGGEQFF. The CDR3 bases are TGTGCCAGTAATGAAGGACAGGGGGGAGGTGAGCAGTTCTTC. V is TRBV19 and J is TRBJ2-1, with 10 bases fitting TRBD1. Per germline, CDR1 LNHDA and CDR2 SQIVND (reference sequence). The CDR3 totals 14 residues. V shed 7 bases and J 9 bases; nucleotides not matched to a gene: 9.

The gene calls are TRBV7-3 and TRBJ1-1, with TRBD1 matching 7 bases. Losses at the gene ends were 6 bases for V and 1 base for J; bases not matched to a gene: 2. The germline V gene has CDR1 SGHTA and CDR2 FQGTGA. This CDR3 comprises 13 residues. Here the CDR3 reads CASSAGGNTEAFF. The CDR3 region has the DNA TGTGCCAGCAGTGCAGGGGGGAACACTGAAGCTTTCTTT.

This chain links TRBV4-1 with TRBJ2-7; perhaps TRBD1 as D (5 bases). This CDR3 has 15 amino acids. Germline V gene sequence: CDR1 MGHRA, CDR2 YSYEKL. Trimming removed 6 bases from V and 3 bases from J, with 18 bases in between. This CDR3 is CASRGGQGRHYEQYF. The CDR3 nucleotides are TGCGCCAGCAGGGGTGGTCAGGGCAGGCACTACGAGCAGTACTTC.

The gene calls are TRBV10-3 and TRBJ2-2; TRBD2 agrees at 13 bases. Germline V CDR1 and CDR2: ENHRY, SYGVKD. This CDR3 region has 16 residues. The V and J ends lost 5 bases and 5 bases, in that order; junction bases with no gene match: 5. CDR3 loop: CAISLLGLAGTGELFF. Here the CDR3 DNA reads TGTGCCATCAGTCTCCTGGGACTAGCGGGAACCGGGGAGCTGTTTTTT.

The V gene is TRBV4-3, the J gene TRBJ1-1, with D hard to call. V was pared by 0 bases and J by 6 bases, with 11 bases between. Germline CDR1 is LGHNA and CDR2 is YSLEER. This CDR3 comprises 14 residues. The CDR3 DNA is TGCGCCAGCAGCCAAGATCCGTGGCAATCTGAAGCTTTCTTT. Translation: CASSQDPWQSEAFF.

This sequence joins TRBV10-3 and TRBJ2-3, with D perhaps TRBD1 (6 bases). The germline CDR1 and CDR2 sequences are ENHRY and SYGVKD. Trimming took off 10 bases at V and 2 bases at J, with 10 bases between the two ends. CDR3 length: 12 residues. CDR3 in DNA: TGTGCCACCACAGGGAACACAGATACGCAGTATTTT. It encodes CATTGNTDTQYF.

This chain links TRBV28 with TRBJ2-3, with D unresolved. V was clipped by 2 bases and J by 2 bases, with 8 bases between them. The CDR3 length is 14 residues. Germline loops: CDR1 MDHEN, CDR2 SYDVKM. CDR3 sequence (DNA): TGTGCCAGCAGTTTAAGGATGATCACAGATACGCAGTATTTT. It encodes CASSLRMITDTQYF. Based on the CDR3 plus reference TRBV28 and TRBJ2-3, the full variable domain is DVKVTQSSRYLVKRTGEKVFLECVQDMDHENMFWYRQDPGLGLRLIYFSYDVKMKEKGDIPEGYSVSREKKERFSLILESASTNQTSMYLCASSLRMITDTQYFGPGTRLTVL.

The J gene is TRBJ1-2, the V gene TRBV27; tentative D call: TRBD1 (6 bases). V gave up 5 bases and J gave up 2 bases, with 15 bases separating them. This CDR3 region has 15 residues. CDR1 and CDR2 from the germline V gene are MNHEY and SMNVEV (reference sequence). The DNA of the CDR3 is TGTGCCAGCAGTCCTACAGGGTTAGTCAACTATGGCTACACCTTC. It codes for CASSPTGLVNYGYTF.

The chain carries TRBV11-3 and TRBJ1-6; D is undetermined. The germline gives CDR1 SGHNT, CDR2 YENEEA. The CDR3 runs 13 residues. V dropped 5 bases and J dropped 11 bases, with 13 bases sitting between them. The CDR3 DNA reads TGTGCCAGCAGCATCGAACCGGGGACACCCCTCCACTTT. It codes for CASSIEPGTPLHF. The variable domain in full, completed from reference TRBV11-3 and TRBJ1-6, reads EAGVVQSPRYKIIEKKQPVAFWCNPISGHNTLYWYLQNLGQGPELLIRYENEEAVDDSQLPKDRFSAERLKGVDSTLKIQPAELGDSAVYLCASSIEPGTPLHFGNGTRLTVT.

The chain links TRBV27 to TRBJ1-5, with D tentatively TRBD1 (6 bases). CDR1 is MNHEY and CDR2 is SMNVEV in the germline V gene (reference sequence). The CDR3 spans 14 residues. The V end lost 2 bases, the J end lost 5 bases, and 10 bases lay between the germline ends. The CDR3, as DNA: TGTGCCAGCAGTTTAGTGCAGGGGCATCAGCCCCAGCATTTT. Protein: CASSLVQGHQPQHF.

This chain connects TRBV7-3 to TRBJ1-6; tentatively, D is TRBD1 (6 bases). Germline lookup yields CDR1 SGHTA and CDR2 FQGTGA. The CDR3 totals 15 residues. V was clipped by 8 bases and J by 5 bases, with 16 bases between them. CDR3 sequence reads: CASSLTGRNNSPLHF. CDR3 DNA: TGTGCCAGCTCCCTAACAGGGCGCAATAATTCACCCCTCCACTTT.

This clone was seen just once. The chain combines TRBV5-1 with TRBJ1-1; 9 bases are a match to TRBD1. V lost 4 bases and J lost 2; bases outside the gene matches: 3. Germline CDR1 SGHRS, CDR2 YFSETQ. CDR3 length: 14 amino acids. CDR3 in DNA: TGCGCCAGCAGCGACAGGGGGGGAAACACTGAAGCTTTCTTT. Amino acids: CASSDRGGNTEAFF.

The V gene is TRBV6-5, the J gene TRBJ2-7; TRBD1 might be the D (5 bases). CDR1 is MNHEY, CDR2 SVGAGI, per germline. The CDR3 spans 15 residues. Trimming pared 5 bases from V and 2 bases from J, leaving 16 bases between. The CDR3 is CASSPPDRLTYEQYF. CDR3 sequence (DNA): TGTGCCAGCAGTCCCCCCGACAGACTCACCTACGAGCAGTACTTC.

This chain connects TRBV4-2 to TRBJ2-3, with D unresolved. The ends were cut back, 4 bases at V and 2 bases at J, with 16 bases in the middle. Germline V CDR1 and CDR2: LGHNA, YNFKEQ. The CDR3 totals 16 residues. CDR3 amino acids: CASSLATWVDTDTQYF. For the CDR3, the DNA is TGTGCCAGCAGCCTCGCGACCTGGGTTGACACAGATACGCAGTATTTT.

This clone was observed a few times. For the CDR3, the DNA is TGTGCCAGTCACGGGACGGTTTATGGCTACACCTTC. Translation: CASHGTVYGYTF. This rearrangement joins TRBV6-5 to TRBJ1-2; a weak D match, TRBD1 (5 bases). V was shortened by 9 bases and J by 5 bases, with 13 bases between the two germline ends. The CDR3 runs 12 residues. Germline-derived CDR1 and CDR2 are MNHEY and SVGAGI.

V is TRBV9 and J is TRBJ2-1; 15 bases align to TRBD2. V lost 4 bases and J lost 6; bases outside the gene matches: 8. Germline V gives CDR1 SGDLS, CDR2 YYNGEE. CDR3 length: 17 amino acids. The CDR3 reads CASSPPPGLAGGNEQFF. The DNA for the CDR3 is TGTGCCAGCAGCCCACCGCCGGGACTAGCGGGAGGCAATGAGCAGTTCTTC.

The chain joins TRBV28 to TRBJ2-2; a possible D gene is TRBD2 (5 bases). Germline-derived CDR1 and CDR2 are MDHEN and SYDVKM. This CDR3 is 16 amino acids long. The ends were cut back, 2 bases at V and 4 bases at J, with 14 bases in the middle. CDR3 residues: CASSLVGGSGTGELFF. The CDR3 DNA is TGTGCCAGCAGTTTAGTGGGTGGGAGTGGCACCGGGGAGCTGTTTTTT. The entire variable domain, with the rest obtained from reference TRBV28 and TRBJ2-2, is as follows: DVKVTQSSRYLVKRTGEKVFLECVQDMDHENMFWYRQDPGLGLRLIYFSYDVKMKEKGDIPEGYSVSREKKERFSLILESASTNQTSMYLCASSLVGGSGTGELFFGEGSRLTVL.

The chain combines TRBV7-9 with TRBJ1-5, with a possible D match to TRBD1 (5 bases). Germline CDR1 SEHNR, CDR2 FQNEAQ (reference sequence). Trimming pared 6 bases from V and 6 bases from J, leaving 9 bases between. The CDR3 spans 12 residues. The CDR3 spells CASRLGAQPQHF. CDR3 bases: TGTGCCAGCAGGCTAGGGGCTCAGCCCCAGCATTTT.